This TCR beta chain was captured by sequencing in a study of Ad26.COV2.S vaccination and SARS-CoV-2 variants. Study at large: Once or twice, 56 days apart, Ad26.COV2.S was delivered intramuscularly.

Libraries were prepared by immunoSEQ multiplex PCR; TCRdb keeps only in-frame clonotypes and omits some of them. The table includes approximately 420,000 clones, around nine tenths detected once. Regarding the study as a whole: After vaccination, reports described spike-specific CD8+ and CD4+ T cell responses as showing substantial breadth.

Treatment denoted: 19 received Ad26.COV2.S at low or high dose, single or two shots; 5 received placebo; per-sample allocation not given. The study sampled participants on day 63 after the first vaccine or placebo injection. In regard to this clone: The antigen is undetermined.

The receptor's source is a person between 18 and 59 years old who received the Ad26.COV2.S COVID-19 vaccine or a placebo. Sample: peripheral blood, taken in a trial of Ad26.COV2.S vaccine versus placebo.

The CDR3 DNA follows: TGCGCCAGCAGCCAAGATGAAGACAGGGTACGTGGCTACACCTTC. Translating gives CASSQDEDRVRGYTF. The V gene is TRBV4-1, the J gene TRBJ1-2; 7 bases line up with TRBD1. J lost 7 bases, V lost 0 bases, and 8 bases had no gene match. The CDR3 consists of 15 residues. CDR1 is MGHRA and CDR2 is YSYEKL in the germline V gene.